The T cell receptor beta chain under discussion was sequenced for a study of post-analysis software for immune sequencing data. Study-wide context: Relapsing-remitting, secondary progressive and progressive-relapsing courses of multiple sclerosis were included. Findings and limits, study-wide: Patients used four to six TRBV segments, including TRBV5-6, TRBV5-1 and TRBV20-1, more often than controls. Compared with controls, patients showed significantly lower normalized Chao1 diversity. By F measure, strong co-clustering occurred among samples prepared in the same batch.

The authors incorporated unique molecular identifiers into the TCR beta cDNA libraries. Researchers reported some 500,000 cDNA molecules coming from approximately 1 to 10 million T cells. TCRdb processed the PCR reads anew with MiXCR; each CDR3 protein has one entry. The table has 750,000 to 950,000 distinct CDR3 sequences, about 43% seen once. Details on this clonotype: Its specificity is not known.

Trimming removed 3 bases from V and 1 base from J; junction bases left unmatched: 4. The CDR3 is 17 amino acids. CDR1 is SGDLS, CDR2 YYNGEE, per germline. The sample comprised blood. This sequence originates from a girl between 5 and 17 years old with multiple sclerosis. The chain links TRBV9 to TRBJ2-5, with 15 bases aligning to TRBD2. CDR3 sequence (DNA): TGTGCCAGCAGCGAGGGACTAGCGGGAGGCGCCCAAGAGACCCAGTACTTC. It specifies CASSEGLAGGAQETQYF.